The 14 T cell receptor beta chains below come from one sample, sequenced in a study of T cell changes during pregnancy in multiple sclerosis. The repertoire was sequenced with immunoSEQ multiplex PCR; TCRdb's copy has only in-frame clones and lacks some. The sample has tens of thousands of clones; approximately 90% are singletons. The sequencing here drew on peripheral blood, taken in the first trimester of pregnancy. The source is a female donor in good health, enrolled as a control in a pregnancy study.

The V gene is TRBV4-3, the J gene TRBJ1-2; 8 bases are a match to TRBD1. From germline, CDR1 is LGHNA and CDR2 YSLEER. This CDR3 spans 15 amino acids. The J segment lost 6 bases and the V segment lost 1 base, leaving 7 bases of the junction unmatched. CDR3 in amino acids: CASSQADREEHGYTF. The DNA for the CDR3 is TGCGCCAGCAGCCAAGCGGACAGGGAGGAACATGGCTACACCTTC.

The chain combines TRBV2 with TRBJ2-1, with a weak D call TRBD2 (6 bases). CDR3 length: 16 amino acids. The germline V gene encodes CDR1 SNHLY and CDR2 FYNNEI. The V end lost 7 bases, the J end lost 4 bases, and 20 bases lay between the germline ends. This CDR3 reads CASTEEVSAGYNEQFF. The CDR3 DNA reads TGTGCCAGCACCGAAGAAGTCTCAGCGGGTTACAATGAGCAGTTCTTC. The entire variable domain, with the rest obtained from reference TRBV2 and TRBJ2-1, is as follows: EPEVTQTPSHQVTQMGQEVILRCVPISNHLYFYWYRQILGQKVEFLVSFYNNEISEKSEIFDDQFSVERPDGSNFTLKIRSTKLEDSAMYFCASTEEVSAGYNEQFFGPGTRLTVL.

The chain has TRBV7-3 and TRBJ2-1; 12 nucleotides align to TRBD2. The CDR3 loop spans 16 amino acids. Per the germline V gene, CDR1 is SGHTA and CDR2 is FQGTGA. V trimming: 3 bases; J trimming: 5 bases; junction bases outside the gene matches: 5. CDR3 nucleotides: TGTGCCAGCAGCTTGGCTAGCGGGGGGGTTAACAATGAGCAGTTCTTC. This codes for CASSLASGGVNNEQFF.

The chain combines TRBV4-1 with TRBJ2-1, with 13 positions matching TRBD2. After removal of 3 bases from V and 4 bases from J, the junction contained 9 bases not matched to a gene. There are 18 residues in the CDR3. In germline, CDR1 is MGHRA, CDR2 YSYEKL. The CDR3 reads CASSQAGLAGAFYNEQFF. The CDR3 region has the DNA TGCGCCAGCAGCCAGGCCGGACTAGCGGGGGCCTTTTACAATGAGCAGTTCTTC.

This chain links TRBV9 with TRBJ2-6; unclear D gene. V dropped 0 bases and J dropped 2 bases, with 6 bases sitting between them. CDR1 and CDR2 (germline): SGDLS, YYNGEE. The CDR3 runs 15 residues. The CDR3 is CASSVERAGANVLTF. For the CDR3, the DNA is TGTGCCAGCAGCGTAGAACGGGCTGGGGCCAACGTCCTGACTTTC.

This clone came up once. The chain employs TRBV20-1 and TRBJ1-2; a weak D match, TRBD1 (5 bases). This CDR3 is built from 11 residues. In germline, CDR1 is DFQATT, CDR2 SNEGSKA (reference sequence). This CDR3 reads CMTSRAEGYTF. For the CDR3, the DNA is TGCATGACCTCCAGGGCGGAGGGCTACACCTTC.

This sequence joins TRBV5-3 and TRBJ2-1, with 9 bases lining up with TRBD2. TRBV5-3 belongs to the ORF category, with a function that is uncertain. J lost 5 bases, V lost 2 bases, and 8 bases had no gene match. This CDR3 contains 16 residues. The CDR3 coding sequence is TGTGCCAGAAGCTTCTTAGGACTAGCGCCTCACAATGAGCAGTTCTTC. Encoded protein: CARSFLGLAPHNEQFF.

The chain couples TRBV7-9 to TRBJ2-1, with TRBD1 as a possible D gene (7 bases). Trimming took off 2 bases at V and 6 bases at J, with 20 bases between the two ends. This CDR3 spans 17 amino acids. From germline, CDR1 is SEHNR and CDR2 FQNEAQ (reference sequence). The CDR3 protein is CASSLTRGVSFGNEQFF. In DNA form, the CDR3 reads TGTGCCAGCAGCTTAACCAGGGGGGTGTCCTTCGGCAATGAGCAGTTCTTC.

The chain carries TRBV5-5 and TRBJ2-7; 12 bases fit TRBD1. Trimming removed 3 bases from V and 5 bases from J; junction bases left unmatched: 3. From germline, CDR1 is SGHKS and CDR2 YYEKEE (reference sequence). The CDR3 sequence is 14 residues long. CDR3 sequence reads: CASSSGQGAHEQYF. The CDR3 region has the DNA TGTGCCAGCAGCTCGGGACAGGGGGCTCACGAGCAGTACTTC.

The DNA of the CDR3 is TGTGCCAGCAGTTTGGGCCGGGACAGGGATGGCTACACCTTC. It encodes CASSLGRDRDGYTF. The chain employs TRBV27 and TRBJ1-2; 9 positions agree with TRBD1. In germline, CDR1 is MNHEY, CDR2 SMNVEV (reference sequence). Trimming cost V 3 bases and J 6 bases; bases outside gene matches: 5. The CDR3 length is 14 residues.

This sequence joins TRBV5-1 and TRBJ2-1; D is unresolved. V was shortened by 4 bases and J by 8 bases, with 19 bases between the two germline ends. This CDR3 region has 15 residues. Germline V gene sequence: CDR1 SGHRS, CDR2 YFSETQ. The CDR3 loop is CASSPQSGAFDEQFF. CDR3 sequence (DNA): TGCGCCAGCAGCCCTCAATCCGGTGCTTTCGATGAGCAGTTCTTC.

The rearrangement uses TRBV7-8 and TRBJ2-1, with D possibly TRBD2 on 6 matching bases. From germline, CDR1 is SGHVS and CDR2 FQNEAQ. This CDR3 region has 14 residues. Deletions cut 0 bases from V and 7 bases from J, with 10 bases between. The CDR3 here is CASSLAGRWNEQFF. CDR3 nucleotide sequence: TGTGCCAGCAGCTTAGCGGGGAGGTGGAATGAGCAGTTCTTC.

The V call is TRBV7-6, the J call TRBJ2-3; weak D call: TRBD2 (5 bases). Trimming left V 8 bases short and J 2 bases short, with 17 bases between. The V gene's germline CDR1 is SGHVS and CDR2 FNYEAQ. The CDR3 loop spans 15 amino acids. Here the CDR3 DNA reads TGTGCCAGCCGGTCCGGGGTCCTTCCCACAGATACGCAGTATTTT. Protein product: CASRSGVLPTDTQYF.

The V and J genes are TRBV5-1 and TRBJ2-7, with D perhaps matching TRBD1 (5 bases). V was trimmed by 3 bases and J by 3 bases, leaving 28 bases between them. Germline V gives CDR1 SGHRS, CDR2 YFSETQ. CDR3 length: 19 amino acids. The CDR3 coding sequence is TGCGCCAGCAGCTCCCCCCGGACAAGGATGGGTCGTAACGACTACGAGCAGTACTTC. Translating it yields CASSSPRTRMGRNDYEQYF.